The TCR beta chain under discussion was sequenced for a study of identical twins. Findings and caveats of the study: Insertion counts were lower in abundant cord blood beta clonotypes, a trend that memory repertoires did not show. Models predicted less out-of-frame TCR alpha sharing in monozygotic twins than was found. Twin pairs had excess sharing that was weaker in beta out-of-frame sequences.

There are a few counts of this clonotype. The antigen is not known. MiXCR was run by TCRdb on the 5' RACE reads, yielding one entry per CDR3 protein. The sample includes under 250,000 distinct CDR3 sequences, 6.5% to 8.5% of them seen just once. This CDR3 spans 13 amino acids. Germline CDR1 reads SGHTA; CDR2 reads FQGNSA. Trimming took 3 bases from V and 5 from J, leaving 10 bases between them. These data were likewise used in another study, on yellow fever vaccine responses in identical twins.

V is TRBV7-2 and J is TRBJ2-5, with unresolved D. The TCR was taken from a woman under 30 in good health. The specimen was memory (CD45RO+) T cells sorted from blood. The CDR3: CASSFLLLETQYF. As DNA, the CDR3 is TGTGCCAGCAGCTTTTTATTACTGGAGACCCAGTACTTC.